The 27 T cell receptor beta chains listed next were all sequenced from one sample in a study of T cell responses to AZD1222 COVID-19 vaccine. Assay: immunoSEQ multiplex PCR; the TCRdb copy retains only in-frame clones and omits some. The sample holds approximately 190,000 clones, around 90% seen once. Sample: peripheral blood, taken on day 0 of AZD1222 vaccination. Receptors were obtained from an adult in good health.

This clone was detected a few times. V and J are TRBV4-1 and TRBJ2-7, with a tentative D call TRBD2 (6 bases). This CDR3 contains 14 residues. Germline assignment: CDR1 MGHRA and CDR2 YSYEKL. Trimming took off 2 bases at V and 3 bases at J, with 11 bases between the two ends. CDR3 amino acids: CASSQTPTSYEQYF. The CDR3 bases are TGCGCCAGCAGCCAAACCCCGACTAGCTACGAGCAGTACTTC.

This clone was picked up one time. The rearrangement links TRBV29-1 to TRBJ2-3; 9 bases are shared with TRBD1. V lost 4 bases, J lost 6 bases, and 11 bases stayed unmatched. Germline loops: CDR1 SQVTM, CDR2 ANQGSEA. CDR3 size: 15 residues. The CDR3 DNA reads TGCAGCGTTGGGGCAGGGACAGGGATCAGGGATACGCAGTATTTT. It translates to CSVGAGTGIRDTQYF.

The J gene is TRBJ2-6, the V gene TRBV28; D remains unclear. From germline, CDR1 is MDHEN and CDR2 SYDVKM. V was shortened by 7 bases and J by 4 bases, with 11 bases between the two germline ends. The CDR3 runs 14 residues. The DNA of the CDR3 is TGTGCCAGCACTCCCCTGGGGGGGGCCAACGTCCTGACTTTC. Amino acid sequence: CASTPLGGANVLTF.

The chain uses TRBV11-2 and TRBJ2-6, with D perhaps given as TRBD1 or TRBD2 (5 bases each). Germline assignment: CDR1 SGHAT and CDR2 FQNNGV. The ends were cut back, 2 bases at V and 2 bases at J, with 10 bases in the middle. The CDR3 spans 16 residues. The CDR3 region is CASSLLVGAGANVLTF. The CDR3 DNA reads TGTGCCAGCAGCTTATTGGTGGGGGCTGGGGCCAACGTCCTGACTTTC.

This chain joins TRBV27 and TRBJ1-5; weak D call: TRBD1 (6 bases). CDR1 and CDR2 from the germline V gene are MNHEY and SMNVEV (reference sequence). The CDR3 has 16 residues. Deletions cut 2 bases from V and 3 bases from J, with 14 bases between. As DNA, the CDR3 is TGTGCCAGCAGTTTACGGGGGCCTCAATTCAATCAGCCCCAGCATTTT. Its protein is CASSLRGPQFNQPQHF.

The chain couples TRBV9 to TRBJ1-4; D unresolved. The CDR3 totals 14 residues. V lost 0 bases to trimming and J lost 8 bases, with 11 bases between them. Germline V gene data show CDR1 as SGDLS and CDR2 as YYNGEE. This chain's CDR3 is CASSVEGRGEKLFF. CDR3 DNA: TGTGCCAGCAGCGTAGAAGGGCGCGGAGAAAAACTGTTTTTT.

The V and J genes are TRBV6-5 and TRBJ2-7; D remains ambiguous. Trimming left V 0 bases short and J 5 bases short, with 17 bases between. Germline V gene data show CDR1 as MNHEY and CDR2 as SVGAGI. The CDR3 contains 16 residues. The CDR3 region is CASSYSFWASLDEQYF. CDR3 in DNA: TGTGCCAGCAGTTACTCGTTTTGGGCCTCTTTAGACGAGCAGTACTTC.

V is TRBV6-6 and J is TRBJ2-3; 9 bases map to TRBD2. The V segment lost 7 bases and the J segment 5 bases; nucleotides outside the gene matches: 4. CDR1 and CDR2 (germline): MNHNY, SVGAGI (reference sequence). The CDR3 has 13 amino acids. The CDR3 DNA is TGTGCCAGCACGTTAGCGGGAGTAGATACGCAGTATTTT. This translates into CASTLAGVDTQYF.

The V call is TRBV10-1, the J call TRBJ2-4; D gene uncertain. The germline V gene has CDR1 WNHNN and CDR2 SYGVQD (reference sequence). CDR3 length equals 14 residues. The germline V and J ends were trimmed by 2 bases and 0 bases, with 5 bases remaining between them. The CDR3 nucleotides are TGCGCCAGCAGTGAGGACATAGCCAAAAACATTCAGTACTTC. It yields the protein CASSEDIAKNIQYF.

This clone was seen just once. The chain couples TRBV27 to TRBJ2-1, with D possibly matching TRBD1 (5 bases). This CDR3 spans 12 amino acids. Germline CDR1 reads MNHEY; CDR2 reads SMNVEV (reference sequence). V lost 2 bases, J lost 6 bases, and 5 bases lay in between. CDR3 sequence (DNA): TGTGCCAGCAGTTTAAGGGGCAATGAGCAGTTCTTC. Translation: CASSLRGNEQFF.

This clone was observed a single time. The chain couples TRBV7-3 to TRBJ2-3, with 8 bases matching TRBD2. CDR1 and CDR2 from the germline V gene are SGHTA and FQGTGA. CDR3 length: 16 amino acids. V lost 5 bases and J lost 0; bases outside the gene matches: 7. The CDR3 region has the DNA TGTGCCAGCAGCCCCGTAGCGGGGTTTAGCACAGATACGCAGTATTTT. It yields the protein CASSPVAGFSTDTQYF.

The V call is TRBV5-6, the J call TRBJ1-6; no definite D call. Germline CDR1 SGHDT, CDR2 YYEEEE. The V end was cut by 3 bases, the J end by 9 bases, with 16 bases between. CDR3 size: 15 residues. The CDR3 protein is CASSYTDQTVSPLHF. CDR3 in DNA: TGTGCCAGCAGCTATACGGACCAAACGGTTTCACCCCTCCACTTT.

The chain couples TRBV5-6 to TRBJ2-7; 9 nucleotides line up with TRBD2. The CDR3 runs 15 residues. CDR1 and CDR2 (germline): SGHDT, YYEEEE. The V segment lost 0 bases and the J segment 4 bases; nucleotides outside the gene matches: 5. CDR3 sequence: CASSLVMTSGYEQYF. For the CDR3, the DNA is TGTGCCAGCAGCTTGGTCATGACTAGCGGATACGAGCAGTACTTC. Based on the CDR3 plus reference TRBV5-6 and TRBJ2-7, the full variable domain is DAGVTQSPTHLIKTRGQQVTLRCSPKSGHDTVSWYQQALGQGPQFIFQYYEEEERQRGNFPDRFSGHQFPNYSSELNVNALLLGDSALYLCASSLVMTSGYEQYFGPGTRLTVT.

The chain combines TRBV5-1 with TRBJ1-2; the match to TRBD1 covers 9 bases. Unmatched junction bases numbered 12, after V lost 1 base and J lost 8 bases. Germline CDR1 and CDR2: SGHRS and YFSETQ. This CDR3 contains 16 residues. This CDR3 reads CASSLTLRTGGEGYTF. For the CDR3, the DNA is TGCGCCAGCAGCTTGACCCTACGTACAGGGGGCGAAGGCTACACCTTC.

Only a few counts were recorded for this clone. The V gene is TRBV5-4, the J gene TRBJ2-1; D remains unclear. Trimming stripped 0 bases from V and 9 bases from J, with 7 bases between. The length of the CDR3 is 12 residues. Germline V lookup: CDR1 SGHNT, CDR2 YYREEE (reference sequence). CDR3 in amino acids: CASSLDSGEQFF. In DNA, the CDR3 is TGTGCCAGCAGCTTGGATTCCGGTGAGCAGTTCTTC.

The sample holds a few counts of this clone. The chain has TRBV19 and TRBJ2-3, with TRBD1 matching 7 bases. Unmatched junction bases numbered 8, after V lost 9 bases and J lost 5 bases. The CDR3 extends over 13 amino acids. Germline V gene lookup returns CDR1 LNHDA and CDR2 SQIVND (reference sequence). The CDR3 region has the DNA TGTGCCAGCGGGACAGTGAGGGGAGATACGCAGTATTTT. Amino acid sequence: CASGTVRGDTQYF.

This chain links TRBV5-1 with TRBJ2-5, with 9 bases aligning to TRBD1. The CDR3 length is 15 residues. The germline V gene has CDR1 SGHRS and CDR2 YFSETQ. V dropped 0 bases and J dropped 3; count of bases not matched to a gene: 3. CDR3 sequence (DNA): TGCGCCAGCAGCTTGGCAACAGGGGGCGAAGAGACCCAGTACTTC. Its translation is CASSLATGGEETQYF.

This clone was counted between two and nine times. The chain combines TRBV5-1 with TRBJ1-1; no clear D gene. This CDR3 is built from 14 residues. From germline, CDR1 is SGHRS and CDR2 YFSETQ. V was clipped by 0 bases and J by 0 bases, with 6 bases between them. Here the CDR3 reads CASSLAQMNTEAFF. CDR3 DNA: TGCGCCAGCAGCTTGGCGCAGATGAACACTGAAGCTTTCTTT.

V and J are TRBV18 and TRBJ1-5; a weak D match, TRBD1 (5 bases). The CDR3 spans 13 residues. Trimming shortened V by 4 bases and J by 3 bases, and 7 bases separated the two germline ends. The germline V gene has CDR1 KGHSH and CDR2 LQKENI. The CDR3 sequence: CASSRGTNQPQHF. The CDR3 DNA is TGTGCCAGCTCACGAGGGACCAATCAGCCCCAGCATTTT.

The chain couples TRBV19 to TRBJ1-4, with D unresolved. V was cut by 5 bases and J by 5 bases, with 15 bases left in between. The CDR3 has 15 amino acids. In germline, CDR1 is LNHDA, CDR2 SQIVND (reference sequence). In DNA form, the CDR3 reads TGTGCCAGTAGTCCCCCGTCCTTTACCAATGAAAAACTGTTTTTT. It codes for CASSPPSFTNEKLFF.

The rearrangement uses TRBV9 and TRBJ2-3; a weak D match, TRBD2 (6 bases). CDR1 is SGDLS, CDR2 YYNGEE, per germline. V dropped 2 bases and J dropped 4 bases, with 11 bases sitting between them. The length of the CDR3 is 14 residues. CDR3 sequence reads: CASSVGGRADTQYF. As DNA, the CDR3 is TGTGCCAGCAGCGTCGGAGGGCGCGCAGATACGCAGTATTTT. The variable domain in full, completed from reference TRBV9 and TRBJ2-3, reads DSGVTQTPKHLITATGQRVTLRCSPRSGDLSVYWYQQSLDQGLQFLIQYYNGEERAKGNILERFSAQQFPDLHSELNLSSLELGDSALYFCASSVGGRADTQYFGPGTRLTVL.

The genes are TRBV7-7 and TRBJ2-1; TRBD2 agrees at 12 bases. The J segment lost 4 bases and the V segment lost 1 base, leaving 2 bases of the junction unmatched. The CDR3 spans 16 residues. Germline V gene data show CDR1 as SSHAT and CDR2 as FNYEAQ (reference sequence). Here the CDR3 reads CASSLEGTSGYNEQFF. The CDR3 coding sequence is TGTGCCAGCAGCTTAGAGGGGACTAGCGGGTACAATGAGCAGTTCTTC. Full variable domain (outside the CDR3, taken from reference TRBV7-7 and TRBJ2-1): GAGVSQSPRYKVTKRGQDVTLRCDPISSHATLYWYQQALGQGPEFLTYFNYEAQPDKSGLPSDRFSAERPEGSISTLTIQRTEQRDSAMYRCASSLEGTSGYNEQFFGPGTRLTVL.

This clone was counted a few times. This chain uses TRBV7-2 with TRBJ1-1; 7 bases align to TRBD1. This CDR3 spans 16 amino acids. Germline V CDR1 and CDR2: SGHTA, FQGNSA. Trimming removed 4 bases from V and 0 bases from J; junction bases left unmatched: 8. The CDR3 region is CASSSSPGQLNTEAFF. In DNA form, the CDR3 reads TGTGCCAGCAGCTCCTCGCCGGGACAGTTGAACACTGAAGCTTTCTTT.

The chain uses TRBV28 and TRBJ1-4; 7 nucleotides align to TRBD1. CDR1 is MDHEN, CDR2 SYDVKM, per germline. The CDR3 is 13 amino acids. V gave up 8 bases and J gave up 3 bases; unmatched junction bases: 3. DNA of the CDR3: TGTGCCAGCGGAGGGACAGCTAATGAAAAACTGTTTTTT. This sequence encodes CASGGTANEKLFF.

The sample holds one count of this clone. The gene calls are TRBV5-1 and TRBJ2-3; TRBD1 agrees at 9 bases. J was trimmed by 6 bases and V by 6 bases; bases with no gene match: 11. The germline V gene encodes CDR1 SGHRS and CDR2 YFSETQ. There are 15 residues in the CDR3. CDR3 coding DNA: TGCGCCAGCATCTCCGGGACAGGGACGTATGATACGCAGTATTTT. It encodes CASISGTGTYDTQYF. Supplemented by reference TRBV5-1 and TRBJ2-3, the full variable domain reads KAGVTQTPRYLIKTRGQQVTLSCSPISGHRSVSWYQQTPGQGLQFLFEYFSETQRNKGNFPGRFSGRQFSNSRSEMNVSTLELGDSALYLCASISGTGTYDTQYFGPGTRLTVL.

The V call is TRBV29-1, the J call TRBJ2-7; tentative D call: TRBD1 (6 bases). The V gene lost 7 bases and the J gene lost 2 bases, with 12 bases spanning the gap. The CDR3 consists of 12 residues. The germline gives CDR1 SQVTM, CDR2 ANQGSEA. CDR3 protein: CSARDNTYEQYF. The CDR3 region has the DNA TGCAGCGCACGGGACAACACCTACGAGCAGTACTTC.

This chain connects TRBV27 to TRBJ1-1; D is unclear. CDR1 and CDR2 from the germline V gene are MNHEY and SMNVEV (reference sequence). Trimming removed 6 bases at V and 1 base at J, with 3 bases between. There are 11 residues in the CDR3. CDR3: CASSTNTEAFF. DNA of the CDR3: TGTGCCAGCAGCACGAACACTGAAGCTTTCTTT.